The 18 T cell receptor beta chains below all came from one sample that was sequenced in a study of hypomethylating agent response in myelodysplastic syndrome. Clones were sequenced by immunoSEQ multiplex PCR, and TCRdb holds only the in-frame ones, with some missing. This table holds 5,000 or so clones, around 86% found once. Sequencing used bone marrow, obtained before or after starting hypomethylating agent treatment for myelodysplastic syndrome (not recorded which). The source is a human donor with myelodysplastic syndrome.

This sequence joins TRBV9 and TRBJ1-2; D may be TRBD1 (5 bases). V shed 4 bases and J shed 5 bases, with 18 bases lying between them. The length of the CDR3 is 15 residues. Germline CDR1 is SGDLS and CDR2 is YYNGEE. CDR3 coding DNA: TGTGCCAGCAGCCACAGTCCAGGGAGGACATATGGCTACACCTTC. Amino acids: CASSHSPGRTYGYTF.

This chain uses TRBV9 with TRBJ2-1, with 10 bases identical to TRBD2. V gave up 0 bases and J gave up 8 bases; unmatched junction bases: 5. Germline CDR1 and CDR2: SGDLS and YYNGEE. CDR3 length: 15 amino acids. This CDR3 reads CASSVEEREGYEQFF. CDR3 DNA sequence: TGTGCCAGCAGCGTAGAGGAGCGGGAGGGCTATGAGCAGTTCTTC.

The chain links TRBV6-6 to TRBJ2-5; unclear D gene. Trimming removed 6 bases at V and 3 bases at J, with 5 bases between. This CDR3 contains 11 residues. CDR1 is MNHNY and CDR2 is SVGAGI in the germline V gene (reference sequence). This chain's CDR3 is CASSLKETQYF. Here the CDR3 DNA reads TGTGCCAGCAGCCTGAAAGAGACCCAGTACTTC.

This clone has only one observation. The V and J genes are TRBV28 and TRBJ2-7; D possibly matches TRBD1 or TRBD2 (5 bases each). Trimming removed 1 base at V and 6 bases at J, with 10 bases between. The CDR3 length is 13 residues. Germline CDR1 reads MDHEN; CDR2 reads SYDVKM. As DNA, the CDR3 is TGTGCCAGCAGTTTATTCGGGGCCGTCGAGCAGTACTTC. This translates into CASSLFGAVEQYF.

The V and J genes are TRBV2 and TRBJ1-2; 7 positions match TRBD1. Germline V gives CDR1 SNHLY, CDR2 FYNNEI. The ends lost 9 bases at V and 8 bases at J; junction bases unmatched: 15. The CDR3 loop spans 14 amino acids. The CDR3 DNA reads as TGTGCCAGACAAGACAGGGATCCCCGGAAGGGCTACACCTTC. This encodes CARQDRDPRKGYTF.

The rearrangement links TRBV29-1 to TRBJ2-2, with D tentatively TRBD2 (5 bases). This CDR3 has 13 amino acids. The V gene lost 2 bases and the J gene lost 7 bases, with 11 bases spanning the gap. CDR1 and CDR2 from the germline V gene are SQVTM and ANQGSEA. DNA of the CDR3: TGCAGCGTTGAACGAGGGCGGAGCGGGGAGCTGTTTTTT. Residues: CSVERGRSGELFF.

The CDR3 DNA reads TGTGCCAGCAGTGAAACCGGCGGGAGCTACAATGAGCAGTTCTTC. Its translation: CASSETGGSYNEQFF. The J gene is TRBJ2-1, the V gene TRBV25-1; 7 nucleotides line up with TRBD2. The CDR3 sequence is 15 residues long. Germline values: CDR1 MGHDK, CDR2 SYGVNS. V gave up 2 bases and J gave up 3 bases; unmatched junction bases: 4.

This chain links TRBV2 with TRBJ2-5, with D possibly being TRBD1 (6 bases). The DNA matches TRBJ2-7 better at its end, which makes the J call doubtful. This CDR3 has 16 amino acids. CDR1 is SNHLY, CDR2 FYNNEI, per germline. The CDR3 coding sequence is TGTGCCAGCAGGGAGTGGGTCTCAGCCGCAGGGGCCGAGCAGTACTTC. This gives the protein CASREWVSAAGAEQYF.

This clone was found once. CDR3 protein: CATSRGGTGGPIGELFF. The CDR3 region has the DNA TGTGCCACCAGCAGAGGTGGAACGGGAGGGCCGATCGGGGAGCTGTTTTTT. The rearrangement joins TRBV15 to TRBJ2-2, with TRBD2 matching 8 bases. Germline V lookup: CDR1 LNHNV, CDR2 YYDKDF (reference sequence). V lost 1 base, J lost 7 bases, and 11 bases stayed unmatched. The CDR3 is made up of 17 amino acids.

The chain combines TRBV4-1 with TRBJ2-2; 11 bases are a match to TRBD2. Germline V gives CDR1 MGHRA, CDR2 YSYEKL. J was trimmed by 4 bases and V by 3 bases; bases with no gene match: 7. The CDR3 is made up of 17 amino acids. The CDR3 reads CASSHHPGTSGTGELFF. DNA for the CDR3: TGCGCCAGCAGCCATCATCCCGGGACTAGCGGCACCGGGGAGCTGTTTTTT.

The chain links TRBV4-2 to TRBJ1-2; the D is unclear. V lost 0 bases and J lost 3, with 11 bases in between. This CDR3 contains 15 residues. Looked up from germline, CDR1 is LGHNA and CDR2 is YNFKEQ. The CDR3 is CASSQDRGNHYGYTF. CDR3 coding DNA: TGTGCCAGCAGCCAAGATCGAGGAAACCACTATGGCTACACCTTC.

The chain couples TRBV7-9 to TRBJ2-7, with a possible D match to TRBD1 (5 bases). CDR3 length: 14 amino acids. V was trimmed by 2 bases and J by 2 bases, leaving 10 bases between them. Germline V lookup: CDR1 SEHNR, CDR2 FQNEAQ (reference sequence). The CDR3 here is CASSLTLGPYEQYF. DNA for the CDR3: TGTGCCAGCAGCTTAACCCTGGGGCCCTACGAGCAGTACTTC.

The chain employs TRBV6-1 and TRBJ1-5; TRBD1 is a possible D gene (6 bases). Trimming shortened V by 0 bases and J by 1 base, and 16 bases separated the two germline ends. The CDR3 spans 18 residues. Germline-derived CDR1 and CDR2 are MNHNS and SASEGT. CDR3 sequence (DNA): TGTGCCAGCAGTGAAGCGCTTCCGGCAGGGGCAAGCAATCAGCCCCAGCATTTT. Translating gives CASSEALPAGASNQPQHF.

The V and J genes are TRBV29-1 and TRBJ1-1; 7 nucleotides agree with TRBD1. V was clipped by 6 bases and J by 12 bases; unmatched bases: 10. Germline-derived CDR1 and CDR2 are SQVTM and ANQGSEA. The CDR3 is 11 residues long. The CDR3 region is CSVGAGQTPFF. The CDR3 DNA sequence: TGCAGCGTGGGGGCGGGACAGACTCCTTTCTTT.

J is TRBJ1-5 and V is TRBV5-6; 11 bases fit TRBD1. The ends lost 0 bases at V and 11 bases at J; junction bases unmatched: 7. The CDR3 has 15 amino acids. Germline CDR1 reads SGHDT; CDR2 reads YYEEEE. As DNA, the CDR3 is TGTGCCAGCAGCTTGGGGGGACAGGGGGGTTGGTCCCAGCATTTT. It yields the protein CASSLGGQGGWSQHF.

CDR3 region: CAISGERTSGRQETQYF. The CDR3 DNA reads TGTGCCATCAGTGGAGAAAGGACTAGCGGTAGGCAAGAGACCCAGTACTTC. The V call is TRBV10-3, the J call TRBJ2-5; 10 positions agree with TRBD2. The CDR3 runs to 17 residues. V was pared by 4 bases and J by 2 bases, with 10 bases of the junction left unmatched. CDR1 is ENHRY, CDR2 SYGVKD, per germline.

This clone was seen more than once but under ten times. This rearrangement joins TRBV5-1 to TRBJ2-7, with D uncertain. Deletions cut 1 base from V and 3 bases from J, with 11 bases between. Germline V gives CDR1 SGHRS, CDR2 YFSETQ. The CDR3 spans 14 residues. The CDR3: CASSLSLSVYEQYF. The CDR3 nucleotides read TGCGCCAGCAGCTTGTCCCTCTCCGTCTACGAGCAGTACTTC.

The V gene is TRBV5-1, the J gene TRBJ2-5; TRBD2 agrees at 9 bases. V lost 4 bases and J lost 2; bases outside the gene matches: 3. This CDR3 contains 14 residues. Germline CDR1 reads SGHRS; CDR2 reads YFSETQ. Here the CDR3 DNA reads TGCGCCAGCAGCCTGGGACTAGCTCAAGAGACCCAGTACTTC. This sequence encodes CASSLGLAQETQYF.